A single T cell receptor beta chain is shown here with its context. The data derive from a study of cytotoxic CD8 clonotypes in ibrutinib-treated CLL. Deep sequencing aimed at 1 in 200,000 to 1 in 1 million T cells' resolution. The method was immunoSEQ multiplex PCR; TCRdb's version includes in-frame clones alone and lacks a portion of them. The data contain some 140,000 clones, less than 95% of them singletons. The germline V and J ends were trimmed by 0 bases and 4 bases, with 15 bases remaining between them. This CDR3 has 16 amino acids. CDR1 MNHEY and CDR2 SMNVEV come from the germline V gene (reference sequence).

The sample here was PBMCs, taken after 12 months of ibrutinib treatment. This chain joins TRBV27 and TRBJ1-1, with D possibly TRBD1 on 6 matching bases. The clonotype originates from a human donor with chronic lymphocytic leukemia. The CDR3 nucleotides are TGTGCCAGCAGTTTATCGGGGGGGGCGAGGGGCACTGAAGCTTTCTTT. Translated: CASSLSGGARGTEAFF.